This is a list of T cell receptor beta chains from one sample in a study of T-cell reconstitution after alpha-beta-depleted transplantation in children. TCRdb called the PCR reads again in MiXCR, with one record for every CDR3 protein. The sample shows just over 950,000 distinct CDR3 sequences, about 29% of them seen only once. The starting material was PBMCs, mostly from graft donor cells, obtained 360 days after TCRalphabeta/CD19-depleted stem cell transplant. The receptors were gathered from a boy younger than two who had a stem cell transplant for SCID, so the T cells may come from the graft donor. The CDR3 runs from the conserved cysteine through the conserved F or W. The order of the fields is V gene, J gene, D gene, clone size, CDR3 protein, CDR3 DNA. A D gene is named only where the DNA matches it firmly. Part of the rows lack a size; the others show once, few, many or a class for expanded clones.

TRBV5-1,TRBJ2-1,TRBD1,-,CASSFTGQFFLSSYNEQFF,TGCGCCAGCAGCTTCACGGGACAGTTTTTCTTGAGCTCCTACAATGAGCAGTTCTTC
TRBV5-6,TRBJ2-4,-,-,CASSFPGAKNIQYF,TGTGCCAGCAGCTTCCCGGGAGCCAAAAACATTCAGTACTTC
TRBV5-1,TRBJ1-1,-,-,CASSLAKSGVNTEAFF,TGCGCCAGCAGCTTGGCCAAATCGGGCGTGAACACTGAAGCTTTCTTT
TRBV27,TRBJ2-1,-,-,CASSLDGAQYYEQFF,TGTGCCAGCAGTTTAGACGGAGCCCAATACTATGAGCAGTTCTTC
TRBV9,TRBJ2-2,-,many,CASSVGVAANTGELFF,TGTGCCAGCAGCGTAGGGGTTGCGGCTAACACCGGGGAGCTGTTTTTT
TRBV12-3/TRBV12-4,TRBJ1-6,-,few,CASSRGPYSPLHF,TGTGCCAGCAGCCGGGGACCTTATTCACCCCTCCACTTT
TRBV20-1,TRBJ1-1,-,-,CSARMDKDTEAFF,TGCAGTGCGAGAATGGACAAGGACACTGAAGCTTTCTTT
TRBV29-1,TRBJ1-2,TRBD1,many,CSADRVRGYTF,TGCAGCGCGGACAGGGTGAGGGGCTACACCTTC
TRBV10-2,TRBJ2-7,-,-,CASTPARGYSEQYF,TGCGCCAGCACCCCAGCTCGGGGGTATAGCGAGCAGTACTTC
TRBV6-5,TRBJ2-5,TRBD1,few,CASNSRTGGVETQYF,TGTGCCAGCAATTCACGGACAGGCGGCGTGGAGACCCAGTACTTC